The clone carrying this TCR beta chain was found many times. Its antigen is not identified. The source of the sample is a study of neurological immune-mediated disorders. From germline, CDR1 is MGHRA and CDR2 YSYEKL. The CDR3 length is 17 residues. V was pared by 4 bases and J by 0 bases, with 17 bases between. Synthesis of cDNA was accomplished via 5'RACE employing 10-nucleotide random UMIs. TCRdb fed the 5' RACE reads into MiXCR, producing one record per CDR3 protein. The table shows 50,000 or so distinct CDR3 sequences, with about 3.7% occurring only once. General study findings and limits: CDR3 amino acid sequences of expanded clones were not shared across subjects, a result suggesting private repertoires in all groups. In HTLV-1-associated myelopathy, TCR clonal expansion was greatest, whereas multiple sclerosis had the least, falling below healthy controls.

Preparation of the unsorted libraries drew on 2 million PBMCs stored at -80 C. Sequencing was performed on PBMCs. The rearrangement uses TRBV4-1 and TRBJ2-3; the D gene is possibly TRBD2 (5 bases). The sequence was obtained from a woman aged 55-69 years with multiple sclerosis. The CDR3 is CASSRAWASRSTDTQYF. In DNA, the CDR3 is TGCGCCAGCAGCCGGGCCTGGGCTAGCCGTAGCACAGATACGCAGTATTTT.